This entry lists 25 T cell receptor beta chains sequenced from one sample in a study of shared clonotypes between healthy human individuals. The repertoire was sequenced with immunoSEQ multiplex PCR; TCRdb's copy has only in-frame clones and lacks some. The table includes around 200,000 clones, 65% to 70% detected once. Sequenced input: memory CD4+ T cells sorted from blood. Subset of the sample: CD45RA-negative fraction. Every receptor here comes from a man aged 30 to 45 in good health.

The chain has TRBV15 and TRBJ2-1, with D possibly being TRBD2 (5 bases). The CDR3 is made up of 12 amino acids. Germline V lookup: CDR1 LNHNV, CDR2 YYDKDF (reference sequence). The V gene lost 8 bases and the J gene lost 10 bases, with 15 bases spanning the gap. For the CDR3, the DNA is TGTGCCACCTCAAAGACCCGACTAGAGCAGTTCTTC. Protein product: CATSKTRLEQFF.

The V and J genes are TRBV28 and TRBJ2-7; no firm D call. Germline V gene sequence: CDR1 MDHEN, CDR2 SYDVKM. Trimming removed 5 bases from V and 3 bases from J, with 5 bases in between. The CDR3 runs to 11 residues. CDR3 sequence: CASSKFYEQYF. CDR3 nucleotide sequence: TGTGCCAGCAGTAAGTTCTACGAGCAGTACTTC.

The chain joins TRBV6-5 to TRBJ2-5, with 9 bases fitting TRBD1. The CDR3 runs 15 residues. From germline, CDR1 is MNHEY and CDR2 SVGAGI. With 1 base clipped from V and 4 bases from J, the junction kept 4 bases outside the gene matches. DNA for the CDR3: TGTGCCAGCAGTTACTGGGGACAGGGAAGAGAGACCCAGTACTTC. Its translation is CASSYWGQGRETQYF.

The CDR3 DNA reads TGTGCCAGTACTCCGGGACAGACGAGGGGCTACACCTTC. Amino acids: CASTPGQTRGYTF. The chain combines TRBV19 with TRBJ1-2; the match to TRBD1 covers 7 bases. The germline CDR1 and CDR2 sequences are LNHDA and SQIVND (reference sequence). This CDR3 region has 13 residues. V dropped 7 bases and J dropped 8; count of bases not matched to a gene: 10.

The count of this clone is one. Different DNA sequences within this sample yield the same CDR3. The chain is built from TRBV18 and TRBJ2-2; D not certain. From germline, CDR1 is KGHSH and CDR2 LQKENI. Trimming took off 0 bases at V and 5 bases at J, with 4 bases between the two ends. This CDR3 is built from 13 residues. Written as DNA, the CDR3 is TGTGCCAGCTCACCACCGGGAACCGGGGAGCTGTTTTTT. Its translation: CASSPPGTGELFF.

This chain links TRBV10-3 with TRBJ2-1, with 9 bases matching TRBD1. Trimming removed 9 bases from V and 7 bases from J; junction bases left unmatched: 4. This CDR3 has 12 amino acids. Germline assignment: CDR1 ENHRY and CDR2 SYGVKD. For the CDR3, the DNA is TGTGCCATACGACAGGGGGGTAATGAGCAGTTCTTC. Encoded protein: CAIRQGGNEQFF.

The chain is built from TRBV5-6 and TRBJ1-2; TRBD1 agrees at 8 bases. CDR1 and CDR2 from the germline V gene are SGHDT and YYEEEE. With V trimmed by 3 bases and J by 2 bases, 6 bases remained unmatched. The length of the CDR3 is 15 residues. The CDR3, as DNA: TGTGCCAGCAGCTCACAGGGGGATGCGAACTATGGCTACACCTTC. Translation gives CASSSQGDANYGYTF.

The chain employs TRBV29-1 and TRBJ1-2; 7 bases match TRBD1. The CDR3 totals 12 residues. The trim removed 4 bases at V and 8 bases at J, leaving 7 bases unmatched. In germline, CDR1 is SQVTM, CDR2 ANQGSEA. The CDR3 here is CSVGGSGGGYTF. The CDR3 coding sequence is TGCAGCGTTGGAGGTTCAGGGGGAGGCTACACCTTC.

This clone was observed a few times. The V and J genes are TRBV7-9 and TRBJ2-3; 12 bases are shared with TRBD2. The CDR3 totals 18 residues. The germline V gene encodes CDR1 SEHNR and CDR2 FQNEAQ (reference sequence). With V trimmed by 6 bases and J by 3 bases, 13 bases remained unmatched. The CDR3 loop reads CASRWSSGRAGRTDTQYF. The CDR3 DNA reads TGTGCCAGCAGATGGTCTAGCGGGAGGGCTGGAAGGACAGATACGCAGTATTTT.

In this sample, this clone turned up a few times. J is TRBJ2-1 and V is TRBV7-3, with 10 bases aligning to TRBD2. The CDR3 extends over 15 amino acids. Germline CDR1 is SGHTA and CDR2 is FQGTGA. V dropped 3 bases and J dropped 6; count of bases not matched to a gene: 5. The DNA for the CDR3 is TGTGCCAGCAGCTTGCGGACTAGCGGACTCAATGAGCAGTTCTTC. Its protein product is CASSLRTSGLNEQFF.

This chain connects TRBV7-3 to TRBJ2-5; D is uncertain. This CDR3 has 13 amino acids. Germline CDR1 reads SGHTA; CDR2 reads FQGTGA. V was trimmed by 5 bases and J by 7 bases, leaving 14 bases between them. This CDR3 is CASSPQGFRTQYF. The CDR3 DNA reads TGTGCCAGCAGCCCTCAAGGGTTCCGGACCCAGTACTTC.

This clone was observed at least ten times. CDR3 loop: CASTPGPGTVEQFF. As DNA, the CDR3 is TGTGCCAGCACCCCCGGGCCGGGCACGGTTGAGCAGTTCTTC. V is TRBV5-6 and J is TRBJ2-1, with D hard to call. CDR3 size: 14 residues. Germline V lookup: CDR1 SGHDT, CDR2 YYEEEE. Trimming removed 6 bases from V and 9 bases from J, with 19 bases in between.

This chain connects TRBV9 to TRBJ2-1; 11 positions agree with TRBD2. V lost 0 bases to trimming and J lost 4 bases; unmatched junction nucleotides: 3. Germline CDR1 and CDR2: SGDLS and YYNGEE. This CDR3 has 16 residues. The CDR3, as DNA: TGTGCCAGCAGCGTAGAGGCTAGCGGGAGGTACAATGAGCAGTTCTTC. The encoded protein is CASSVEASGRYNEQFF. Together with reference TRBV9 and TRBJ2-1, the CDR3 gives the full variable domain: DSGVTQTPKHLITATGQRVTLRCSPRSGDLSVYWYQQSLDQGLQFLIQYYNGEERAKGNILERFSAQQFPDLHSELNLSSLELGDSALYFCASSVEASGRYNEQFFGPGTRLTVL.

To note about this clone: Relative to the germline gene, one junction end is altered; a read error may explain this. This chain uses TRBV7-7 with TRBJ2-5, with D perhaps TRBD1 (6 bases). This CDR3 has 14 amino acids. Germline-derived CDR1 and CDR2 are SSHAT and FNYEAQ (reference sequence). CDR3 residues: CASSLDRTVKTQYF. The CDR3 nucleotides read TGTGCTAGCAGCTTAGATCGGACAGTTAAGACCCAGTACTTC.

The chain recombines TRBV28 with TRBJ2-5; no clear D gene. This CDR3 region has 16 residues. Trimming left V 3 bases short and J 1 base short, with 15 bases between. Germline V gene lookup returns CDR1 MDHEN and CDR2 SYDVKM. DNA of the CDR3: TGTGCCAGCAGTTTTTGGGCGAAGGGCGCCCAAGAGACCCAGTACTTC. Its protein is CASSFWAKGAQETQYF.

The CDR3, as DNA: TGTGCCAGCAGCACCAGAGAGGCAGATACGCAGTATTTT. Protein product: CASSTREADTQYF. The chain uses TRBV13 and TRBJ2-3, with D unresolved. CDR1 and CDR2 (germline): PRHDT, FYEKMQ (reference sequence). V was cut by 5 bases and J by 4 bases, with 10 bases left in between. The length of the CDR3 is 13 residues.

The rearrangement joins TRBV5-1 to TRBJ2-1, with 9 positions matching TRBD2. J was trimmed by 6 bases and V by 3 bases; bases with no gene match: 7. From germline, CDR1 is SGHRS and CDR2 YFSETQ. The length of the CDR3 is 15 residues. The CDR3 region has the DNA TGCGCCAGCAGCTATTCCGGGACTAGCCTCAATGAGCAGTTCTTC. As protein: CASSYSGTSLNEQFF. The variable domain in full, with the rest retrieved from reference TRBV5-1 and TRBJ2-1, is KAGVTQTPRYLIKTRGQQVTLSCSPISGHRSVSWYQQTPGQGLQFLFEYFSETQRNKGNFPGRFSGRQFSNSRSEMNVSTLELGDSALYLCASSYSGTSLNEQFFGPGTRLTVL.

J is TRBJ2-4 and V is TRBV7-9; 8 bases match TRBD1. The germline gives CDR1 SEHNR, CDR2 FQNEAQ (reference sequence). This CDR3 has 16 amino acids. Trimming at V came to 5 bases and at J to 1 base, leaving 7 bases not matched to a gene. The CDR3 DNA reads TGTGCCAGCAGCCTCGGACAGGGCCTTGCCAAAAACATTCAGTACTTC. Translated, it gives CASSLGQGLAKNIQYF.

This clone was seen a single time. J is TRBJ2-3 and V is TRBV25-1; 7 nucleotides line up with TRBD2. In germline, CDR1 is MGHDK, CDR2 SYGVNS. The CDR3 contains 16 residues. V dropped 5 bases and J dropped 0; count of bases not matched to a gene: 8. CDR3 sequence reads: CASSQAGRTSTDTQYF. The CDR3 DNA reads TGTGCCAGCAGTCAAGCGGGGCGAACTAGCACAGATACGCAGTATTTT. Full variable domain (remainder filled in from reference TRBV25-1 and TRBJ2-3): EADIYQTPRYLVIGTGKKITLECSQTMGHDKMYWYQQDPGMELHLIHYSYGVNSTEKGDLSSESTVSRIRTEHFPLTLESARPSHTSQYLCASSQAGRTSTDTQYFGPGTRLTVL.

The chain joins TRBV6-1 to TRBJ2-5; D is uncertain. V dropped 1 base and J dropped 4 bases, with 10 bases sitting between them. The length of the CDR3 is 14 residues. The germline V gene encodes CDR1 MNHNS and CDR2 SASEGT. CDR3 protein: CASSEVWSLETQYF. For the CDR3, the DNA is TGTGCCAGCAGTGAAGTTTGGTCCCTAGAGACCCAGTACTTC.

The rearrangement joins TRBV15 to TRBJ2-5; the D is unclear. Trimming removed 2 bases from V and 0 bases from J, with 4 bases in between. The germline CDR1 and CDR2 sequences are LNHNV and YYDKDF (reference sequence). The CDR3 is made up of 13 amino acids. The CDR3 sequence: CATSRRYQETQYF. CDR3 DNA: TGTGCCACCAGCAGAAGGTACCAAGAGACCCAGTACTTC.

This chain links TRBV28 with TRBJ1-1; D not resolved. The V gene lost 6 bases and the J gene lost 3 bases, with 11 bases spanning the gap. Germline V CDR1 and CDR2: MDHEN, SYDVKM. This CDR3 is built from 13 residues. The DNA for the CDR3 is TGTGCCAGCAGCTCAACCCGACACACTGAAGCTTTCTTT. Translation: CASSSTRHTEAFF.

The chain is built from TRBV5-3 and TRBJ1-1, with a possible D match to TRBD1 (5 bases). TRBV5-3 is assigned to the ORF class and has an uncertain function. V lost 0 bases, J lost 1 base, and 7 bases lay in between. CDR3 length equals 14 residues. CDR3 in DNA: TGTGCCAGAAGCTTGGTTCAGGGGAACACTGAAGCTTTCTTT. It specifies CARSLVQGNTEAFF.

The chain has TRBV6-6 and TRBJ1-2, with a possible D match to TRBD1 (5 bases). The germline V gene encodes CDR1 MNHNY and CDR2 SVGAGI (reference sequence). V gave up 6 bases and J gave up 4 bases, with 9 bases separating them. This CDR3 has 12 amino acids. The CDR3 nucleotides are TGTGCCAGCAGCTCCGACAGCTATGGCTACACCTTC. Protein product: CASSSDSYGYTF.

The J gene is TRBJ2-7, the V gene TRBV18; no clear D gene. V was clipped by 2 bases and J by 5 bases, with 16 bases between them. This CDR3 is 15 amino acids long. Germline assignment: CDR1 KGHSH and CDR2 LQKENI. Here the CDR3 reads CASSPVRANYDEQYF. CDR3 DNA: TGTGCCAGCTCACCAGTAAGGGCTAATTACGACGAGCAGTACTTC.